Each of the 22 T cell receptor beta chains below was sequenced from the same sample in a study of OX40 agonist ivuxolimab in advanced cancers. Some clones are missing from TCRdb's copy, which holds only in-frame ones; the method was immunoSEQ multiplex PCR. The data contain some 49,000 clones, 85% of them singletons. Sequenced here: CD4+ or CD8+ T cells sorted from blood, sampled in a trial of the OX40 agonist ivuxolimab. Source of these receptors: an adult with an advanced solid tumor such as melanoma, head and neck, liver or kidney cancer.

This clone has only one observation. The chain couples TRBV4-3 to TRBJ2-7, with a weak D call TRBD1 (5 bases). With 0 bases removed from V and 4 bases from J, the gap between germline ends came to 13 bases. The CDR3 runs to 15 residues. Germline values: CDR1 LGHNA, CDR2 YSLEER. CDR3 bases: TGCGCCAGCAGCCAAGATCCAGGGTATCGATACGAGCAGTACTTC. Protein: CASSQDPGYRYEQYF.

This clone was seen only a few times. This chain connects TRBV28 to TRBJ2-7; D might be TRBD2 (5 bases). V shed 2 bases and J shed 6 bases, with 11 bases lying between them. There are 13 residues in the CDR3. Per the germline V gene, CDR1 is MDHEN and CDR2 is SYDVKM. The CDR3 loop reads CASSLGRRSEQYV. CDR3 bases: TGTGCCAGCAGTTTAGGCAGGAGGTCCGAGCAGTACGTC.

The table lists this clone with a few counts. The chain has TRBV4-3 and TRBJ1-2; 10 nucleotides line up with TRBD1. The V and J ends lost 0 bases and 8 bases, in that order; junction bases with no gene match: 6. Germline CDR1 is LGHNA and CDR2 is YSLEER. This CDR3 contains 15 residues. The CDR3 here is CASSQDGTGAGGYTF. CDR3 DNA: TGCGCCAGCAGCCAAGACGGGACAGGGGCTGGGGGCTACACCTTC.

The CDR3: CASSWGQGGTEAFF. The DNA for the CDR3 is TGTGCCAGCAGCTGGGGACAGGGAGGTACTGAAGCTTTCTTT. The chain combines TRBV11-1 with TRBJ1-1; 9 bases match TRBD1. Germline V gene sequence: CDR1 SGHAT, CDR2 FQDESV (reference sequence). The V segment lost 4 bases and the J segment 5 bases; nucleotides outside the gene matches: 5. The CDR3 has 14 residues.

V gene TRBV11-2 combines with J gene TRBJ1-5; D gene unclear. The V end was cut by 2 bases, the J end by 6 bases, with 11 bases between. The CDR3 extends over 14 amino acids. Germline values: CDR1 SGHAT, CDR2 FQNNGV. The CDR3 sequence: CASSLSGSVQPQHF. The CDR3 DNA reads as TGTGCCAGCAGCTTATCAGGTAGTGTTCAGCCCCAGCATTTT.

J is TRBJ2-1 and V is TRBV11-2; TRBD1 agrees at 9 bases. CDR3 length: 17 residues. V shed 7 bases, J shed 6 bases, and the junction held 16 bases outside the gene matches. The germline gives CDR1 SGHAT, CDR2 FQNNGV. The CDR3 bases are TGTGCCAGCACCGAATGGGGGGGGTGGACAGGGGTCAATGAGCAGTTCTTC. It codes for CASTEWGGWTGVNEQFF. The full variable domain, in which reference TRBV11-2 and TRBJ2-1 provide the parts outside the CDR3, is EAGVAQSPRYKIIEKRQSVAFWCNPISGHATLYWYQQILGQGPKLLIQFQNNGVVDDSQLPKDRFSAERLKGVDSTLKIQPAKLEDSAVYLCASTEWGGWTGVNEQFFGPGTRLTVL.

The table lists this clone with a count of one. The chain joins TRBV4-3 to TRBJ2-7; TRBD1 agrees at 10 bases. CDR3 length equals 14 residues. Unmatched junction bases numbered 3, after V lost 4 bases and J lost 3 bases. Germline loops: CDR1 LGHNA, CDR2 YSLEER. The CDR3 DNA sequence: TGCGCCAGCAGCCCTGGACAGGGGGGCTACGAGCAGTACTTC. Translated: CASSPGQGGYEQYF.

V usage is TRBV7-3 and J usage is TRBJ1-1; D uncertain. The CDR3 spans 16 residues. CDR1 and CDR2 from the germline V gene are SGHTA and FQGTGA. With 6 bases removed from V and 1 base from J, the gap between germline ends came to 18 bases. CDR3 bases: TGTGCCAGCAGTTTGACACGGCGGGGTAGGAACACTGAAGCTTTCTTT. Translating gives CASSLTRRGRNTEAFF.

The chain is built from TRBV7-6 and TRBJ1-1; D is undetermined. Trimming took off 2 bases at V and 4 bases at J, with 11 bases between the two ends. Germline CDR1 reads SGHVS; CDR2 reads FNYEAQ. The CDR3 spans 14 residues. The CDR3 DNA is TGTGCCAGCAGCTTACGCGAGGGAGGCACTGAAGCTTTCTTT. It yields the protein CASSLREGGTEAFF.

The V and J genes are TRBV19 and TRBJ1-1, with no clear D. This CDR3 region has 14 residues. Trimming took 3 bases from V and 2 from J, leaving 10 bases between them. CDR1 LNHDA and CDR2 SQIVND come from the germline V gene (reference sequence). As DNA, the CDR3 is TGTGCCAGTAGTATCCACGGCTATAACACTGAAGCTTTCTTT. Translation: CASSIHGYNTEAFF.

The chain uses TRBV27 and TRBJ1-6, with D possibly being TRBD1 (5 bases). V lost 3 bases and J lost 8, with 11 bases in between. The CDR3 is made up of 14 amino acids. CDR1 MNHEY and CDR2 SMNVEV come from the germline V gene (reference sequence). CDR3 in DNA: TGTGCCAGCAGTTTGGGTACAGGCTATTCACCCCTCCACTTT. Its translation: CASSLGTGYSPLHF.

The gene calls are TRBV29-1 and TRBJ2-7, with D possibly TRBD1 on 6 matching bases. Trimming stripped 0 bases from V and 2 bases from J, with 14 bases between. Germline-derived CDR1 and CDR2 are SQVTM and ANQGSEA. The CDR3 has 15 amino acids. DNA for the CDR3: TGCAGCGTTGAAGAAAGGCCAGGGGTTGCCTACGAGCAGTACGTC. Its translation is CSVEERPGVAYEQYV.

By sample fraction, this clone is medium-sized. The rearrangement uses TRBV27 and TRBJ1-5; D gene ambiguous. Looked up from germline, CDR1 is MNHEY and CDR2 is SMNVEV (reference sequence). The CDR3 loop spans 10 amino acids. With 6 bases removed from V and 6 bases from J, the gap between germline ends came to 3 bases. The CDR3 DNA follows: TGTGCCAGCAGGCGTCAGCCCCAGCATTTT. Protein product: CASRRQPQHF.

Sample share makes this clone medium-sized. The chain employs TRBV5-1 and TRBJ2-1, with TRBD1 matching 9 bases. Looked up from germline, CDR1 is SGHRS and CDR2 is YFSETQ. This CDR3 contains 16 residues. Trimming cost V 6 bases and J 6 bases; bases outside gene matches: 13. The CDR3 loop is CASIPDAWDRANEQFF. The CDR3 region has the DNA TGCGCCAGCATCCCCGACGCGTGGGACAGGGCCAATGAGCAGTTCTTC. Drawing the rest from reference TRBV5-1 and TRBJ2-1, the complete variable domain is KAGVTQTPRYLIKTRGQQVTLSCSPISGHRSVSWYQQTPGQGLQFLFEYFSETQRNKGNFPGRFSGRQFSNSRSEMNVSTLELGDSALYLCASIPDAWDRANEQFFGPGTRLTVL.

CDR3 coding DNA: TGTGCCAGCAGCTTGAGTCCGGGGGATACGCAGTATTTT. It codes for CASSLSPGDTQYF. The V gene is TRBV7-3, the J gene TRBJ2-3, with D perhaps TRBD2 (5 bases). CDR1 is SGHTA, CDR2 FQGTGA, per germline. CDR3 length: 13 residues. V lost 3 bases and J lost 6, with 10 bases in between.

The gene calls are TRBV29-1 and TRBJ1-1, with TRBD1 matching 9 bases. The CDR3 length is 13 residues. Germline V gives CDR1 SQVTM, CDR2 ANQGSEA. The trim removed 6 bases at V and 3 bases at J, leaving 5 bases unmatched. The CDR3 reads CSVAGTGHTEAFF. CDR3 bases: TGCAGCGTCGCCGGGACAGGGCACACTGAAGCTTTCTTT.

The CDR3 reads CASSYGVIDTEAFF. Written as DNA, the CDR3 is TGTGCCAGCAGTTACGGCGTAATTGACACTGAAGCTTTCTTT. The chain links TRBV6-5 to TRBJ1-1, with D hard to call. The V gene's germline CDR1 is MNHEY and CDR2 SVGAGI. V was pared by 2 bases and J by 3 bases, with 10 bases between. CDR3 size: 14 residues.

V gene TRBV19 combines with J gene TRBJ1-5, with D tentatively TRBD1 (5 bases). The CDR3 is 17 residues long. V lost 3 bases to trimming and J lost 1 base, with 16 bases between them. Germline loops: CDR1 LNHDA, CDR2 SQIVND (reference sequence). CDR3: CASSIGGVRWSNQPQHF. The CDR3 DNA follows: TGTGCCAGTAGTATTGGGGGGGTCCGGTGGAGCAATCAGCCCCAGCATTTT.

The chain is built from TRBV13 and TRBJ1-2; D ambiguous. The CDR3 covers 13 residues. The germline V gene has CDR1 PRHDT and CDR2 FYEKMQ (reference sequence). Trimming took 5 bases from V and 7 from J, leaving 14 bases between them. The CDR3 spells CASSAPLVGGYTF. CDR3 DNA sequence: TGTGCCAGCAGCGCCCCGTTAGTGGGTGGCTACACCTTC.

This chain connects TRBV28 to TRBJ1-1; D is perhaps TRBD1 (6 bases). The V and J ends lost 8 bases and 7 bases respectively, with 26 bases between them. Per germline, CDR1 MDHEN and CDR2 SYDVKM. This CDR3 is 16 amino acids long. For the CDR3, the DNA is TGTGCCAGCCGACATGACAGGCCAGGAGATTGGGGTGAAGCTTTCTTT. This codes for CASRHDRPGDWGEAFF.

This chain uses TRBV9 with TRBJ2-3, with TRBD1 matching over 8 bases. The CDR3 contains 15 residues. V lost 6 bases to trimming and J lost 2 bases; unmatched junction nucleotides: 8. Germline CDR1 and CDR2: SGDLS and YYNGEE. This CDR3 is CASNSDRGLTDTQYF. Written as DNA, the CDR3 is TGTGCCAGCAACTCCGACAGGGGCCTCACAGATACGCAGTATTTT.

V and J are TRBV7-3 and TRBJ1-1; 8 bases line up with TRBD1. The CDR3 consists of 16 residues. The J segment lost 2 bases and the V segment lost 5 bases, leaving 10 bases of the junction unmatched. Germline V gives CDR1 SGHTA, CDR2 FQGTGA. CDR3 residues: CASSPNAQGVNTEAFF. CDR3 nucleotide sequence: TGTGCCAGCAGCCCAAATGCACAGGGGGTAAACACTGAAGCTTTCTTT.